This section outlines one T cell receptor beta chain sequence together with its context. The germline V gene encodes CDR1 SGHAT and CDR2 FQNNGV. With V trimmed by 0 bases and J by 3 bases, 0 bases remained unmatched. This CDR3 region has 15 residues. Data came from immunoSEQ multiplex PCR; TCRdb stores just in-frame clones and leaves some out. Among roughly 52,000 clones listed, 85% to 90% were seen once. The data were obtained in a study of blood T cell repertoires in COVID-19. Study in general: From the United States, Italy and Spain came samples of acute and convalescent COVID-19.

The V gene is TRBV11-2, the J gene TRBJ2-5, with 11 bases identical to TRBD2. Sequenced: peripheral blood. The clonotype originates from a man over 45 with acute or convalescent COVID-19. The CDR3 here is CASSLELAGEETQYF. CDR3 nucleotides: TGTGCCAGCAGCTTAGAACTAGCGGGAGAAGAGACCCAGTACTTC.